This TCR beta chain was observed in a study of T cells after posttransplantation cyclophosphamide. Study-level points and caveats: Later blood repertoires were often dominated by clones from the donor CD8+ memory compartment. After PTCy, TRB diversity resembled that of CNI/methotrexate controls.

The related graft donor's blood sample was taken on the day of bone marrow donation. Germline CDR1 is MNHEY and CDR2 is SMNVEV (reference sequence). The CDR3 is 16 amino acids. Some clones are missing from TCRdb's copy, which holds only in-frame ones; the method was immunoSEQ multiplex PCR. Among 20,000 to 25,000 clones listed, approximately 70% were seen once. Worth noting for this clone: Its antigen is as yet unknown.

The sample comprised memory CD4+ T cells sorted from PBMCs. The chain joins TRBV27 to TRBJ2-5; 10 bases align to TRBD1. The J call may be faulty, since TRBJ2-7 better matches the DNA end. The origin of this receptor is a woman aged 60 to 75 in good health, CMV-negative, and a related stem cell transplant donor. The CDR3 DNA reads as TGTGCCAGCAGACCCAAACCGGGACAGGGGAAGTTCGAGCAGTACTTC. This encodes CASRPKPGQGKFEQYF.